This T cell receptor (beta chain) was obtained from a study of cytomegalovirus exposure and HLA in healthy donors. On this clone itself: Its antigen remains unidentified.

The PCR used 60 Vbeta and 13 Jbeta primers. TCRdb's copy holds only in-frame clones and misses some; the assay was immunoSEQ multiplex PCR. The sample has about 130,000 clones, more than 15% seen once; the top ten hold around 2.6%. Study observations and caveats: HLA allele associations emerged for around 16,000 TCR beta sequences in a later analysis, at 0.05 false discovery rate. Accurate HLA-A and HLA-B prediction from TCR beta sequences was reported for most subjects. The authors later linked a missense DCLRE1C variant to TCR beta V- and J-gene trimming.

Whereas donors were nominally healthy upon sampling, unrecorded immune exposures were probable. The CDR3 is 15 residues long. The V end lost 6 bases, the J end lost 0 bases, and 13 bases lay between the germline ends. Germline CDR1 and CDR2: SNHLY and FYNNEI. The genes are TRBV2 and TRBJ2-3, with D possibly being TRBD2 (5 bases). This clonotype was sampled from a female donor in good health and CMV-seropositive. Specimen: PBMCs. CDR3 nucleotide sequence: TGTGCCAGCAGAGCTTTGAGCGGCAGCACAGATACGCAGTATTTT. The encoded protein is CASRALSGSTDTQYF.